This T cell receptor (beta chain) was profiled in a study of T cells in Graves' hyperthyroidism and ophthalmopathy. Diagnosis relied on clinical symptoms, serum thyroxine and TRAb, thyroid ultrasound and orbital computed tomography. The germline gives CDR1 MDHEN, CDR2 SYDVKM. The CDR3 covers 15 residues. V was pared by 7 bases and J by 5 bases, with 20 bases between. TCR beta CDR3 region amplification was performed from RNA transcripts. HTBI primers were used for first-round RT-PCR of the TCR CDR3. In TCRdb, the multiplex PCR reads were re-called with MiXCR into one record per CDR3 protein. The table includes more than 550,000 distinct CDR3 sequences, 15% to 20% detected once.

The TCR comes from a middle-aged man with Graves' hyperthyroidism. This chain connects TRBV28 to TRBJ2-5; D remains ambiguous. The material sequenced was blood. CDR3 bases: TGTGCCAGCATAAAAGGTCTTAATCACATCGAGACCCAGTACTTC. Translated, it gives CASIKGLNHIETQYF.